The next 21 T cell receptor beta chains were all read from a single sample in a study of cytomegalovirus exposure and HLA in healthy donors. With 60 Vbeta and 13 Jbeta primers, the PCR was carried out. Clones were sequenced by immunoSEQ multiplex PCR, and TCRdb holds only the in-frame ones, with some missing. The top ten hold 1.5% of the sample, which has 150,000 to 200,000 clones, over 60% seen once. Material: PBMCs. Receptors originate from a girl under 18 in good health and CMV-seronegative.

This clone showed up just a few times. The chain combines TRBV13 with TRBJ1-4, with a possible D match to TRBD1 (6 bases). The CDR3 runs to 16 residues. V gave up 5 bases and J gave up 6 bases, with 19 bases separating them. Germline V gives CDR1 PRHDT, CDR2 FYEKMQ (reference sequence). The chain's CDR3 is CASSLPRQDKYEKLFF. In DNA, the CDR3 is TGTGCCAGCAGCCTCCCTCGACAGGACAAATATGAAAAACTGTTTTTT.

This clone was observed a single time. Sequence at one end of the junction differs from germline and may be a read error. The CDR3 nucleotides read TGTGCCAGCCGTTTCCAGGGGCCAACTAATGAAAAACTGTTTTTT. Its protein is CASRFQGPTNEKLFF. The chain carries TRBV27 and TRBJ1-4, with D possibly being TRBD1 (6 bases). The CDR3 spans 15 residues. Germline CDR1 and CDR2: MNHEY and SMNVEV (reference sequence).

This CDR3 is CASSFDRDTTYEQYF. The CDR3 DNA sequence: TGTGCCAGCAGTTTCGACCGGGACACGACCTACGAGCAGTACTTC. The chain uses TRBV5-6 and TRBJ2-7, with D maybe TRBD1 (6 bases). The CDR3 covers 15 residues. Trimming took 5 bases from V and 2 from J, leaving 17 bases between them. Germline loops: CDR1 SGHDT, CDR2 YYEEEE.

The rearrangement links TRBV25-1 to TRBJ2-1, with 8 bases matching TRBD1. Per germline, CDR1 MGHDK and CDR2 SYGVNS. Germline trimming cut 5 bases from V and 7 bases from J; bases unmatched to any gene: 4. The CDR3 extends over 13 amino acids. The CDR3 protein is CASSWTGKNEQFF. DNA of the CDR3: TGTGCCAGCAGTTGGACAGGGAAAAATGAGCAGTTCTTC.

The chain has TRBV19 and TRBJ1-5; perhaps TRBD1 as D (6 bases). The CDR3 runs to 15 residues. Germline V gene data show CDR1 as LNHDA and CDR2 as SQIVND (reference sequence). The V end lost 7 bases, the J end lost 0 bases, and 13 bases lay between the germline ends. In DNA, the CDR3 is TGTGCCAGTACTAGAGGGGGTTATAGCAATCAGCCCCAGCATTTT. Residues: CASTRGGYSNQPQHF.

This clone came up a few times. Other DNA sequences in the same sample also yield this CDR3. The CDR3 nucleotides are TGTGCCAGTAGTACTGACAGGAACTATGGCTACACCTTC. This codes for CASSTDRNYGYTF. The chain is built from TRBV19 and TRBJ1-2; weak D call: TRBD1 (6 bases). CDR3 size: 13 residues. V lost 4 bases, J lost 2 bases, and 8 bases lay in between. Germline V gene lookup returns CDR1 LNHDA and CDR2 SQIVND (reference sequence). Filled out from reference TRBV19 and TRBJ1-2, the complete variable domain reads DGGITQSPKYLFRKEGQNVTLSCEQNLNHDAMYWYRQDPGQGLRLIYYSQIVNDFQKGDIAEGYSVSREKKESFPLTVTSAQKNPTAFYLCASSTDRNYGYTFGSGTRLTVV.

The gene calls are TRBV6-6 and TRBJ2-7, with 13 bases matching TRBD2. This CDR3 contains 15 residues. Germline-derived CDR1 and CDR2 are MNHNY and SVGAGI (reference sequence). J lost 7 bases, V lost 5 bases, and 8 bases had no gene match. CDR3 residues: CASSGTSGAGWEQYF. The CDR3 DNA reads TGTGCCAGCAGTGGGACTAGCGGGGCGGGATGGGAGCAGTACTTC.

V is TRBV5-1 and J is TRBJ2-5; TRBD2 might be the D (6 bases). Trimming left V 5 bases short and J 5 bases short, with 19 bases between. The CDR3 sequence is 15 residues long. The germline CDR1 and CDR2 sequences are SGHRS and YFSETQ. In nucleotides, the CDR3 is TGCGCCAGCAGTTTCACCGGGACTCCGGGGGAGACCCAGTACTTC. Its protein is CASSFTGTPGETQYF.

There are a few counts of this clone. This chain uses TRBV19 with TRBJ2-2, with a tentative D call TRBD2 (5 bases). CDR1 and CDR2 from the germline V gene are LNHDA and SQIVND (reference sequence). V lost 3 bases and J lost 6, with 11 bases in between. The CDR3 runs to 14 residues. The CDR3 sequence is CASSMTHGAGELFF. In DNA, the CDR3 is TGTGCCAGTAGTATGACCCACGGGGCCGGGGAGCTGTTTTTT.

The chain links TRBV10-3 to TRBJ2-3; 9 bases fit TRBD2. Per the germline V gene, CDR1 is ENHRY and CDR2 is SYGVKD. CDR3 length: 18 residues. Trimming at V came to 4 bases and at J to 5 bases, leaving 16 bases not matched to a gene. The CDR3 DNA is TGTGCCATCAGTGGCCCCCAGGTTGCGGGGGGGCCGAGAGATACGCAGTATTTT. It encodes CAISGPQVAGGPRDTQYF.

As regards this clone: Other DNA variants within this sample encode the same CDR3. The J gene is TRBJ1-1, the V gene TRBV9; 8 bases map to TRBD1. Germline V gene sequence: CDR1 SGDLS, CDR2 YYNGEE. The CDR3 has 16 amino acids. The trim removed 4 bases at V and 3 bases at J, leaving 11 bases unmatched. The CDR3 DNA is TGTGCCAGCAGCCCTCGGGCGACAGGGGTAGACACTGAAGCTTTCTTT. Translation gives CASSPRATGVDTEAFF.

This sequence joins TRBV19 and TRBJ1-3, with a tentative D call TRBD1 (5 bases). V shed 4 bases and J shed 4 bases, with 20 bases lying between them. Germline assignment: CDR1 LNHDA and CDR2 SQIVND (reference sequence). The CDR3 has 17 residues. CDR3 DNA sequence: TGTGCCAGTAGTACTACTGGGGCGATAGCGGAGGGAAACACCATATATTTT. It translates to CASSTTGAIAEGNTIYF.

The chain combines TRBV6-1 with TRBJ1-6; D ambiguous. Looked up from germline, CDR1 is MNHNS and CDR2 is SASEGT. V lost 2 bases and J 6 bases, leaving 5 bases between the germline ends. The CDR3 is made up of 13 amino acids. CDR3 residues: CASSERLNSPLHF. DNA for the CDR3: TGTGCCAGCAGTGAACGTCTTAATTCACCCCTCCACTTT.

The rearrangement links TRBV13 to TRBJ2-2, with D perhaps matching TRBD1 (7 bases). The CDR3 contains 19 residues. Trimming stripped 5 bases from V and 0 bases from J, with 22 bases between. From germline, CDR1 is PRHDT and CDR2 FYEKMQ (reference sequence). This chain's CDR3 is CASSGGTDTPLTNTGELFF. In nucleotides, the CDR3 is TGTGCCAGCAGCGGGGGGACAGATACCCCCCTTACGAACACCGGGGAGCTGTTTTTT.

This chain joins TRBV29-1 and TRBJ1-2, with 7 positions matching TRBD1. The CDR3 loop spans 16 amino acids. Per germline, CDR1 SQVTM and CDR2 ANQGSEA. J was trimmed by 8 bases and V by 7 bases; bases with no gene match: 22. CDR3 residues: CSAGLKRGQVAHGYTF. The CDR3 DNA reads TGCAGCGCCGGACTTAAGAGAGGACAGGTTGCCCACGGCTACACCTTC.

This rearrangement joins TRBV19 to TRBJ2-5; a possible D gene is TRBD2 (7 bases). This CDR3 comprises 15 residues. The germline CDR1 and CDR2 sequences are LNHDA and SQIVND (reference sequence). V gave up 3 bases and J gave up 5 bases, with 16 bases separating them. CDR3 sequence: CASSIGGGLGETQYF. The CDR3 nucleotides read TGTGCCAGTAGTATCGGCGGGGGCCTGGGGGAGACCCAGTACTTC.

The chain uses TRBV11-2 and TRBJ1-4; no clear D. Germline values: CDR1 SGHAT, CDR2 FQNNGV. Trimming took off 5 bases at V and 2 bases at J, with 15 bases between the two ends. CDR3 length: 16 residues. The CDR3 nucleotides read TGTGCCAGCAGCCATGGGATCCGAGGGACTAATGAAAAACTGTTTTTT. Protein: CASSHGIRGTNEKLFF.

The chain uses TRBV2 and TRBJ1-6; D unresolved. Germline V gene sequence: CDR1 SNHLY, CDR2 FYNNEI. The V gene lost 2 bases and the J gene lost 8 bases, with 13 bases spanning the gap. CDR3 length equals 15 residues. CDR3 sequence reads: CASSERQPRDSPLHF. CDR3 DNA sequence: TGTGCCAGCAGTGAACGCCAGCCCCGGGATTCACCCCTCCACTTT.

This clone was picked up one time. The chain recombines TRBV14 with TRBJ2-1, with D tentatively TRBD2 (6 bases). V was trimmed by 6 bases and J by 1 base, leaving 7 bases between them. Germline CDR1 reads SGHDN; CDR2 reads FVKESK. The CDR3 runs 13 residues. This chain's CDR3 is CASRAGSYNEQFF. CDR3 sequence (DNA): TGTGCCAGCAGAGCGGGTTCCTACAATGAGCAGTTCTTC.

This chain uses TRBV6-5 with TRBJ2-7; D ambiguous. The CDR3 contains 15 residues. V lost 4 bases and J 0 bases, leaving 13 bases between the germline ends. In germline, CDR1 is MNHEY, CDR2 SVGAGI. The CDR3 protein is CASSFQISHSYEQYF. The CDR3 nucleotides are TGTGCCAGCAGTTTTCAGATCTCCCACTCCTACGAGCAGTACTTC.

The chain carries TRBV19 and TRBJ1-2, with 8 positions matching TRBD1. The V segment lost 5 bases and the J segment 8 bases; nucleotides outside the gene matches: 7. CDR3 length: 13 amino acids. Germline V gene lookup returns CDR1 LNHDA and CDR2 SQIVND (reference sequence). The CDR3 sequence is CASSAQGARGYTF. In DNA form, the CDR3 reads TGTGCCAGTAGTGCCCAGGGGGCAAGGGGCTACACCTTC.